A selection of T cell receptor beta chains follows, all from one sample in a study of blood T cell repertoires in COVID-19. Assay: immunoSEQ multiplex PCR; the TCRdb copy retains only in-frame clones and omits some. The sample lists 50,000 to 60,000 clones; about 82% were seen once. Sequenced material: peripheral blood. The receptors originated from a human donor in a cohort sampled during active COVID-19. CDR3s include the opening cysteine and the closing phenylalanine or tryptophan. D genes are given only for firm matches. Size is stated for part of the rows, as once, few or many counts, or as a class when the clone is expanded.

. TRBJ2-4 TRBD2 TRBV19 CASSIGGRAKRNIQYF TGTGCCAGTAGTATAGGCGGGAGGGCCAAGAGAAACATTCAGTACTTC
. TRBJ1-3 TRBD1 TRBV9 CASSVKQGAGGNTIYF TGTGCCAGCAGCGTCAAGCAGGGGGCAGGTGGAAACACCATATATTTT
. TRBJ2-5 TRBD2 TRBV6-2/TRBV6-3 CASSYLAGGTSQETQYF TGTGCCAGCAGTTACTTAGCGGGAGGGACCTCCCAAGAGACCCAGTACTTC
few TRBJ1-6 . TRBV5-6 CASRARTEPNSPLHF TGTGCCAGCAGAGCCCGGACAGAACCTAATTCACCCCTCCACTTT
. TRBJ2-3 . TRBV5-1 CASSLRSDTQYF TGCGCCAGCAGCCTACGGTCAGATACGCAGTATTTT
. TRBJ2-7 . TRBV5-5 CASSLDSLSYEQYF TGTGCCAGCAGCTTGGACAGTCTCTCCTACGAGCAGTACTTC
. TRBJ1-2 . TRBV28 CASSGGTLAKGYTF TGTGCCAGCAGTGGGGGGACCCTGGCTAAGGGCTACACCTTC
. TRBJ2-3 TRBD2 TRBV7-2 CASSSSGSYGTDTQYF TGTGCCAGCAGTTCTAGCGGGAGCTATGGCACAGATACGCAGTATTTT
. TRBJ2-7 . TRBV30 CAWKEESYEQYF TGTGCCTGGAAGGAGGAGTCCTACGAGCAGTACTTC
. TRBJ1-2 . TRBV5-5 CASSLARQSVGGYTF TGTGCCAGCAGCTTGGCGAGACAGTCCGTCGGGGGCTACACCTTC
. TRBJ2-5 TRBD2 TRBV7-2 CASRRGLAAFGETQYF TGTGCCAGCAGGAGGGGACTAGCGGCCTTCGGAGAGACCCAGTACTTC
once TRBJ2-2 . TRBV5-4 CASSLSASVGTGELFF TGTGCCAGCAGCTTGAGCGCTAGCGTTGGCACCGGGGAGCTGTTTTTT
. TRBJ2-2 . TRBV6-5 CATRDSYTGELFF TGTGCCACGCGGGACAGTTACACCGGGGAGCTGTTTTTT
. TRBJ2-3 . TRBV9 CASSAQGGSTDTQYF TGTGCCAGCAGCGCACAGGGGGGGAGCACAGATACGCAGTATTTT
. TRBJ1-1 . TRBV27 CASSYRTEPAFF TGTGCCAGCAGTTACCGGACAGAGCCAGCTTTCTTT
. TRBJ1-4 TRBD1 TRBV28 CASSLDRTGGKEKLFF TGTGCCAGCAGTTTAGATCGGACAGGGGGTAAGGAAAAACTGTTTTTT
. TRBJ1-4 . TRBV28 CASTQQAFNEKLFF TGTGCCAGTACTCAACAGGCCTTTAATGAAAAACTGTTTTTT
. TRBJ1-6 TRBD1 TRBV7-9 CASSQTGANSPLHF TGTGCCAGCAGCCAGACAGGGGCCAATTCACCCCTCCACTTT
. TRBJ1-1 TRBD1 TRBV9 CASSPRGTGYLDTEAFF TGTGCCAGCAGCCCGCGAGGGACAGGGTACTTGGACACTGAAGCTTTCTTT
few TRBJ1-6 . TRBV12-3/TRBV12-4 CASSLKAGSPLHF TGTGCCAGCAGTTTAAAGGCGGGTTCACCCCTCCACTTT
. TRBJ1-3 TRBD1 TRBV19 CASSPISSDRSGNTIYF TGTGCCAGTAGTCCTATTTCTTCGGACAGGTCTGGAAACACCATATATTTT
. TRBJ2-5 TRBD2 TRBV7-2 CASSSGTGETQYF TGTGCCAGCAGTAGCGGGACGGGGGAGACCCAGTACTTC
. TRBJ2-1 TRBD2 TRBV4-1 CASSPGLAAYNEQFF TGCGCCAGCAGCCCGGGACTAGCGGCCTACAATGAGCAGTTCTTC
. TRBJ2-1 TRBD2 TRBV14 CASSLNTGTSGRSSSYNEQFF TGTGCCAGCAGCCTCAATACCGGGACTAGCGGGAGGTCCAGCTCCTACAATGAGCAGTTCTTC
. TRBJ1-5 TRBD1 TRBV30 CAWSAQTGGNQPQHF TGTGCCTGGAGTGCCCAGACAGGGGGCAATCAGCCCCAGCATTTT
. TRBJ2-1 TRBD2 TRBV7-9 CASSAGTSGPYNEQFF TGTGCCAGCAGCGCGGGGACTAGCGGGCCGTACAATGAGCAGTTCTTC
. TRBJ2-7 TRBD1 TRBV5-1 CASSPDREDEQYF TGCGCCAGCAGCCCGGACAGGGAAGACGAGCAGTACTTC
. TRBJ2-7 TRBD1 TRBV6-5 CATEDRGRGYEQYF TGTGCCACCGAAGACAGGGGGCGAGGGTACGAGCAGTACTTC
. TRBJ2-4 TRBD1 TRBV12-3/TRBV12-4 CASRPQGANIQYF TGTGCCAGCAGACCCCAGGGGGCAAACATTCAGTACTTC
once TRBJ2-3 . TRBV6-5 CASTEGLSAGTQYF TGTGCCAGCACCGAGGGCCTTTCGGCGGGCACGCAGTATTTT
medium-sized TRBJ2-3 . TRBV9 CASSVARSTSTDTQYF TGTGCCAGCAGCGTAGCTAGGTCCACAAGCACAGATACGCAGTATTTT
. TRBJ2-3 . TRBV2 CASSESLPRDTQYF TGTGCCAGCAGTGAGAGCCTACCTCGAGATACGCAGTATTTT
. TRBJ2-1 . TRBV10-2 CASRQDYNEQFF TGCGCCAGCAGACAGGACTACAATGAGCAGTTCTTC
. TRBJ1-1 . TRBV20-1 CSASVQGNTEAFF TGCAGTGCTAGTGTACAGGGGAACACTGAAGCTTTCTTT
. TRBJ2-3 TRBD2 TRBV6-6 CASRGGVGGTKDTQYF TGTGCCAGCAGGGGGGGGGTTGGAGGGACTAAAGATACGCAGTATTTT
once TRBJ2-3 TRBD2 TRBV28 CASSPSGKKTDTQYF TGTGCCAGCAGTCCAAGCGGGAAGAAGACAGATACGCAGTATTTT
. TRBJ2-3 . TRBV18 CASSPQGLSTDTQYF TGTGCCAGCTCACCACAGGGGCTCAGCACAGATACGCAGTATTTT
. TRBJ2-7 TRBD1 TRBV7-2 CASSFDRVTYEQYF TGTGCCAGCAGCTTCGACAGGGTTACCTACGAGCAGTACTTC
. TRBJ1-3 . TRBV5-1 CASSLVGGSGYGNTIYF TGCGCCAGCAGCTTGGTTGGAGGGAGCGGATACGGAAACACCATATATTTT
. TRBJ2-7 TRBD2 TRBV10-3 CATEGLAGVEQYF TGTGCCACCGAGGGACTAGCGGGAGTGGAGCAGTACTTC
. TRBJ1-5 . TRBV7-2 CASSPPGDSNQPQHF TGTGCCAGCAGCCCGCCGGGGGATAGCAATCAGCCCCAGCATTTT
. TRBJ1-2 TRBD1 TRBV7-3 CASSPGQAYGYTF TGTGCCAGCAGCCCGGGACAGGCCTATGGCTACACCTTC
. TRBJ2-5 . TRBV7-2 CASSLARQGETQYF TGTGCCAGCAGCTTAGCGAGGCAGGGGGAGACCCAGTACTTC
. TRBJ2-7 . TRBV4-2 CASSQQQGGASFYEQYF TGTGCCAGCAGCCAACAACAGGGGGGGGCTTCATTCTACGAGCAGTACTTC
. TRBJ2-1 TRBD2 TRBV28 CASPPTSGRGGNEQFF TGTGCCAGCCCACCGACTAGCGGGAGGGGAGGCAATGAGCAGTTCTTC
. TRBJ2-7 . TRBV7-2 CASSLSAQGWYEQYF TGTGCCAGCAGCTTATCTGCGCAGGGGTGGTACGAGCAGTACTTC
. TRBJ2-1 TRBD2 TRBV10-3 CAISLGLGSDEQFF TGTGCCATCAGTCTGGGACTAGGTAGCGATGAGCAGTTCTTC
. TRBJ1-5 TRBD1 TRBV10-3 CAISTGQGDQPQHF TGTGCCATCAGCACCGGACAGGGGGATCAGCCCCAGCATTTT
. TRBJ1-5 . TRBV6-4 CASSYQPQHF TGTGCCAGCAGCTATCAGCCCCAGCATTTT
. TRBJ2-2 TRBD1 TRBV7-2 CASSFDRVGTGELFF TGTGCCAGCAGCTTTGACAGGGTGGGGACCGGGGAGCTGTTTTTT
. TRBJ2-3 . TRBV27 CASSWGGSGPTDTQYF TGTGCCAGCAGTTGGGGTGGGAGCGGCCCCACAGATACGCAGTATTTT
once TRBJ2-1 TRBD2 TRBV12-5 CASGLVGKDAIGLAGLTEQFF TGTGCTAGTGGTTTGGTAGGAAAGGACGCGATCGGGCTAGCGGGATTGACTGAGCAGTTCTTC
. TRBJ2-7 TRBD1 TRBV27 CASSFPTGVQYF TGTGCCAGCAGTTTCCCTACAGGGGTGCAGTACTTC
few TRBJ2-1 . TRBV5-3 CARSQTYLVGNEQFF TGTGCCAGAAGCCAAACCTACCTGGTTGGCAATGAGCAGTTCTTC
. TRBJ2-7 TRBD1 TRBV7-9 CASSLEGQGYEQYF TGTGCCAGCAGCTTAGAGGGACAGGGTTACGAGCAGTACTTC
. TRBJ1-4 . TRBV27 CASSLSGQGGLFGDEKLFF TGTGCCAGCAGTTTATCAGGGCAGGGAGGGCTTTTTGGGGATGAAAAACTGTTTTTT